One and the same sample provided the 23 T cell receptor beta chains below, sequenced in a study of T cell responses to AZD1222 COVID-19 vaccine (dated by TCRdb to about 2021). In the paper's terms, the time point label means: baseline before first vaccination. The protocol used for the library was the immunoSEQ multiplex PCR assay. TCRdb provides this immuneACCESS table in a form limited to in-frame rearrangements. Some clones are lacking; in checked studies, under half of them reflect an unresolved V gene, and why the rest are absent is not known. Within this sample are around 180,000 clones, with 85% to 95% of them counted one time only. The ten largest clones take up around 9.3% of the sample. This material consisted of peripheral blood, taken on day 0 of AZD1222 vaccination. The receptor source for this set is an adult in good health.

The V call is TRBV27, the J call TRBJ1-2, with 7 bases matching TRBD1. V trimming: 3 bases; J trimming: 6 bases; junction bases outside the gene matches: 13. Germline lookup yields CDR1 MNHEY and CDR2 SMNVEV (reference sequence). CDR3 size: 16 residues. CDR3 DNA: TGTGCCAGCAGTTTCCGACCGGACAGGTCCAGGGATGGCTACACCTTC. It yields the protein CASSFRPDRSRDGYTF.

This clone was recorded once. The J gene is TRBJ1-5, the V gene TRBV4-1; TRBD1 is a possible D gene (5 bases). The CDR3 contains 16 residues. V was pared by 5 bases and J by 2 bases, with 16 bases between. Germline V gene sequence: CDR1 MGHRA, CDR2 YSYEKL. For the CDR3, the DNA is TGCGCCAGCAGCACCGCGGACGGGGCCGGCAATCAGCCCCAGCATTTT. Translating it yields CASSTADGAGNQPQHF.

The genes are TRBV9 and TRBJ1-4; D perhaps matches TRBD1 (6 bases). Germline-derived CDR1 and CDR2 are SGDLS and YYNGEE. The CDR3 has 16 residues. Between the trimmed V and J ends, which lost 4 bases and 8 bases, there was a span of 21 bases. This CDR3 reads CASSPHVGGRGEKLFF. In DNA, the CDR3 is TGTGCCAGCAGCCCCCATGTTGGGGGCAGAGGGGAAAAACTGTTTTTT.

J is TRBJ1-2 and V is TRBV4-2; D unclear. The germline gives CDR1 LGHNA, CDR2 YNFKEQ. Trimming removed 0 bases at V and 8 bases at J, with 10 bases between. This CDR3 has 13 residues. The CDR3 sequence is CASSQDEGRGYTF. DNA of the CDR3: TGTGCCAGCAGCCAAGACGAGGGAAGAGGCTACACCTTC.

This chain connects TRBV10-2 to TRBJ1-4, with 7 bases matching TRBD1. Losses at the gene ends were 3 bases for V and 9 bases for J; bases not matched to a gene: 7. The CDR3 consists of 14 residues. The V gene's germline CDR1 is WSHSY and CDR2 SAAADI. The CDR3 sequence: CASSDDRDRQKLFF. As DNA, the CDR3 is TGCGCCAGCAGTGATGACAGGGATCGGCAAAAACTGTTTTTT.

The chain joins TRBV28 to TRBJ1-2; D uncertain. The CDR3 contains 12 residues. Trimming removed 2 bases at V and 8 bases at J, with 9 bases between. Germline CDR1 reads MDHEN; CDR2 reads SYDVKM. The CDR3 coding sequence is TGTGCCAGCAGTTTACCGGGGTACGGCTACACCTTC. Its protein product is CASSLPGYGYTF.

The chain joins TRBV2 to TRBJ1-5; D gene unclear. Germline V gives CDR1 SNHLY, CDR2 FYNNEI. V shed 3 bases and J shed 0 bases, with 9 bases lying between them. CDR3 length: 15 amino acids. CDR3 sequence: CASSDAPNSNQPQHF. DNA for the CDR3: TGTGCCAGCAGTGACGCTCCTAATAGCAATCAGCCCCAGCATTTT. Supplemented by reference TRBV2 and TRBJ1-5, the full variable domain reads EPEVTQTPSHQVTQMGQEVILRCVPISNHLYFYWYRQILGQKVEFLVSFYNNEISEKSEIFDDQFSVERPDGSNFTLKIRSTKLEDSAMYFCASSDAPNSNQPQHFGDGTRLSIL.

The chain couples TRBV24-1 to TRBJ2-1; no reliable D call. The CDR3 extends over 13 amino acids. Germline CDR1 KGHDR, CDR2 SFDVKD. The V end lost 4 bases, the J end lost 6 bases, and 9 bases lay between the germline ends. The chain's CDR3 is CATSDPLLNEQFF. The CDR3 nucleotides read TGTGCCACCAGTGACCCTTTACTCAATGAGCAGTTCTTC.

The chain links TRBV5-4 to TRBJ2-7; TRBD2 aligns across 12 bases. Germline V gives CDR1 SGHNT, CDR2 YYREEE (reference sequence). V was pared by 6 bases and J by 2 bases, with 12 bases of the junction left unmatched. This CDR3 has 17 residues. The DNA of the CDR3 is TGTGCCAGCACCAGGACTAGCGGGAATCTCTTAGCCTACGAGCAGTACTTC. This gives the protein CASTRTSGNLLAYEQYF.

The rearrangement uses TRBV9 and TRBJ1-5, with TRBD1 as a possible D gene (6 bases). The V gene's germline CDR1 is SGDLS and CDR2 YYNGEE. V lost 7 bases, J lost 8 bases, and 19 bases lay in between. CDR3 size: 14 residues. The CDR3, as DNA: TGTGCCAGCTCCAAGGGCAGGGGCCGCGAGCCCCAGCATTTT. Its protein product is CASSKGRGREPQHF.

Worth noting for this clone: This CDR3 is also generated by other DNA sequences in the sample. The V call is TRBV12-3 or TRBV12-4, the J call TRBJ1-5; D ambiguous. The CDR3 runs 13 residues. The germline V and J ends were trimmed by 1 base and 5 bases, with 6 bases remaining between them. The CDR3 DNA reads as TGTGCCAGCAGTTTAGGCGGTGATCAGCCCCAGCATTTT. This encodes CASSLGGDQPQHF.

The V and J genes are TRBV24-1 and TRBJ2-5; 10 positions match TRBD2. V shed 4 bases, J shed 5 bases, and the junction held 9 bases outside the gene matches. From germline, CDR1 is KGHDR and CDR2 SFDVKD. The CDR3 totals 16 residues. The CDR3 DNA follows: TGTGCCACCAGTGACTCCGGGACTAGCGTCCGGGAGACCCAGTACTTC. Its translation: CATSDSGTSVRETQYF.

CDR3 in amino acids: CASSLSGKKGGYTF. For the CDR3, the DNA is TGTGCCAGCAGTTTATCAGGGAAAAAGGGTGGCTACACCTTC. The gene calls are TRBV27 and TRBJ1-2; no clear D. The germline V and J ends were trimmed by 0 bases and 7 bases, with 12 bases remaining between them. This CDR3 is 14 amino acids long. Germline assignment: CDR1 MNHEY and CDR2 SMNVEV (reference sequence).

This chain uses TRBV5-4 with TRBJ1-1; the D is unclear. CDR1 is SGHNT, CDR2 YYREEE, per germline (reference sequence). V was pared by 4 bases and J by 9 bases, with 16 bases between. This CDR3 has 13 residues. The CDR3 DNA sequence: TGTGCCAGCAGCCCGAGCACGGCAGAAAAAGCTTTCTTT. Its protein is CASSPSTAEKAFF.

V is TRBV6-5 and J is TRBJ1-1, with unresolved D. The CDR3 loop spans 15 amino acids. V was clipped by 7 bases and J by 0 bases, with 15 bases between them. CDR1 is MNHEY and CDR2 is SVGAGI in the germline V gene. CDR3 loop: CASTLNSPMNTEAFF. As DNA, the CDR3 is TGTGCCAGCACTTTAAACAGCCCCATGAACACTGAAGCTTTCTTT.

The gene calls are TRBV2 and TRBJ1-6, with D unresolved. V shed 3 bases and J shed 5 bases, with 11 bases lying between them. Germline-derived CDR1 and CDR2 are SNHLY and FYNNEI. This CDR3 has 15 amino acids. DNA for the CDR3: TGTGCCAGCAGTGAGCGGGCTGGGAATAATTCACCCCTCCACTTT. Translated: CASSERAGNNSPLHF.

The chain employs TRBV7-9 and TRBJ1-6, with TRBD1 matching 10 bases. V trimming: 5 bases; J trimming: 7 bases; junction bases outside the gene matches: 8. The germline CDR1 and CDR2 sequences are SEHNR and FQNEAQ (reference sequence). The CDR3 contains 16 residues. The CDR3 region is CASSLGPGQGNSPLHF. CDR3 coding DNA: TGTGCCAGCAGCCTCGGACCGGGACAGGGGAATTCACCCCTCCACTTT.

The chain carries TRBV9 and TRBJ1-3; 7 positions agree with TRBD1. Per germline, CDR1 SGDLS and CDR2 YYNGEE. The CDR3 has 17 residues. V lost 3 bases, J lost 0 bases, and 9 bases stayed unmatched. The CDR3 sequence is CASSGIGTAISGNTIYF. The CDR3 DNA sequence: TGTGCCAGCAGCGGAATAGGGACAGCGATCTCTGGAAACACCATATATTTT.

CDR3 amino acids: CASSPYSNQPQHF. DNA of the CDR3: TGTGCCAGCAGCCCTTATAGCAATCAGCCCCAGCATTTT. The rearrangement links TRBV7-9 to TRBJ1-5; D unclear. Germline V CDR1 and CDR2: SEHNR, FQNEAQ (reference sequence). V lost 5 bases and J lost 0, with 5 bases in between. The length of the CDR3 is 13 residues.

The genes are TRBV30 and TRBJ2-1, with D perhaps TRBD2 (5 bases). The CDR3 is made up of 13 amino acids. CDR1 and CDR2 from the germline V gene are GTSNPN and SVGIG (reference sequence). The germline V and J ends were trimmed by 5 bases and 7 bases, with 15 bases remaining between them. In nucleotides, the CDR3 is TGTGCCTGGCTCGGGCGACTACTTAATGAGCAGTTCTTC. Translated: CAWLGRLLNEQFF.

The gene calls are TRBV28 and TRBJ1-2; D unclear. V lost 3 bases and J lost 0, with 11 bases in between. Germline V gene data show CDR1 as MDHEN and CDR2 as SYDVKM. The CDR3 totals 15 residues. In DNA form, the CDR3 reads TGTGCCAGCAGTTTCCGGGCCGGAGCTAACTATGGCTACACCTTC. It translates to CASSFRAGANYGYTF.

The chain employs TRBV6-6 and TRBJ1-1, with TRBD1 identical over 7 bases. With 4 bases clipped from V and 7 bases from J, the junction kept 9 bases outside the gene matches. The CDR3 sequence is 14 residues long. Germline values: CDR1 MNHNY, CDR2 SVGAGI (reference sequence). CDR3 nucleotides: TGTGCCAGCAGTTGGGGACAGCCCTTGGATGAAGCTTTCTTT. It is translated as CASSWGQPLDEAFF.

V and J are TRBV19 and TRBJ1-1; 7 bases agree with TRBD1. The length of the CDR3 is 14 residues. The germline V gene has CDR1 LNHDA and CDR2 SQIVND (reference sequence). V gave up 6 bases and J gave up 7 bases; unmatched junction bases: 11. The CDR3 reads CASRPLGGQVEAFF. The DNA for the CDR3 is TGTGCCAGTAGGCCCCTCGGCGGACAGGTTGAAGCTTTCTTT.